This T cell receptor (beta chain) originates from a study of shared clonotypes between healthy human individuals. V shed 3 bases, J shed 5 bases, and the junction held 10 bases outside the gene matches. The CDR3 runs to 17 residues. CDR1 is MGHDK and CDR2 is SYGVNS in the germline V gene. Researchers divided each subset's genomic DNA evenly across several immunoSEQ plates. Clones were sequenced by immunoSEQ multiplex PCR, and TCRdb holds only the in-frame ones, with some missing. The sample records approximately 440,000 clones, 60% to 80% being singletons. The receptor's source is a woman in her 40s in good health. Some clones in this sample may be carry-over from other donors' samples. The gene calls are TRBV25-1 and TRBJ2-3; 11 nucleotides align to TRBD2. Sequencing was carried out using PBMCs. The CDR3 loop reads CASSDTSGSISRDTQYF. Written as DNA, the CDR3 is TGTGCCAGCAGTGATACTAGCGGGAGTATAAGTCGAGATACGCAGTATTTT.